This T cell receptor beta chain was obtained from a study of regulatory T cells in long-lasting Graves disease. In the case of this clonotype: As yet, its antigen is unknown.

Time point in this sample: persistent/refractory GD, antithyroid drugs over 5 years with positive TRAb. With RNA extracted from PBMCs as input, the TCR library was made. Those enrolled as patients came out of an endocrinology department in Xi'an, China. Investigators prepared the TCR beta libraries by applying iRepertoire HTBI primers and Arm-PCR of CDR3 regions. MiXCR, applied by TCRdb to the multiplex PCR reads, yields one record per CDR3 protein. The table lists about 430,000 distinct CDR3 sequences, roughly a fifth of them singletons. CDR1 and CDR2 from the germline V gene are LGHNT and FRNRAP. The CDR3 covers 13 residues. Trimming cost V 6 bases and J 4 bases; bases outside gene matches: 2. The study, taken as a whole, reports: Repertoires from persistent disease leaned toward TRBV28, TRBJ1-2 and TRBJ2-5. Relative to new patients (around 1,000), persistent patients exhibited greater sharing of public clonotypes (around 3,000).

This specimen consisted of peripheral blood mononuclear cells (PBMCs), obtained when the disease was refractory, from a patient treated with antithyroid drugs. This chain connects TRBV12-5 to TRBJ2-5, with 10 nucleotides matching TRBD2. This receptor was obtained from a female donor with Graves disease. As DNA, the CDR3 is TGTGCTAGTGGCATAGCGGGAGGAGAGACCCAGTACTTC. Residues: CASGIAGGETQYF.